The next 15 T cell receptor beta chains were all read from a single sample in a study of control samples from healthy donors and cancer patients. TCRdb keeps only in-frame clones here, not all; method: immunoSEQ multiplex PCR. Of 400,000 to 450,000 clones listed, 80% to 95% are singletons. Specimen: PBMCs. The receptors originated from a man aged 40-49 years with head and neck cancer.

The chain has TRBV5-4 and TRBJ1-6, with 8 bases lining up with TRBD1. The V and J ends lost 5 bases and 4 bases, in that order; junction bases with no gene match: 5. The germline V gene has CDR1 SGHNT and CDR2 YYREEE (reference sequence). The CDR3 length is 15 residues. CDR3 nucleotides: TGTGCCAGCAGTCGTCAGGGGGCGTATAATTCACCCCTCCACTTT. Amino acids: CASSRQGAYNSPLHF.

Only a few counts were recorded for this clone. CDR3 sequence: CASSLNRGNTEAFF. Written as DNA, the CDR3 is TGTGCCAGCAGCTTAAACAGGGGGAACACTGAAGCTTTCTTT. The rearrangement uses TRBV7-3 and TRBJ1-1, with 7 bases that match TRBD1. The germline CDR1 and CDR2 sequences are SGHTA and FQGTGA. V lost 1 base to trimming and J lost 1 base; unmatched junction nucleotides: 0. This CDR3 has 14 amino acids.

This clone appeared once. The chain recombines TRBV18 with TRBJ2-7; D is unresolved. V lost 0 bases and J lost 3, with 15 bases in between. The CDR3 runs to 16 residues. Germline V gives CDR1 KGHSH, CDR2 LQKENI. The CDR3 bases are TGTGCCAGCTCACCACCAAGTGCCGGACGTCTCTACGAGCAGTACTTC. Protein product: CASSPPSAGRLYEQYF.

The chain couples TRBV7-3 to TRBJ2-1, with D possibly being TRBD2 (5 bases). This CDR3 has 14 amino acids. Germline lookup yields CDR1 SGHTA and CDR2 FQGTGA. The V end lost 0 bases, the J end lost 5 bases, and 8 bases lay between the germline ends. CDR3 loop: CASSLTGLHNEQFF. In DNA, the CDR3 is TGTGCCAGCAGCTTAACTGGACTTCACAATGAGCAGTTCTTC.

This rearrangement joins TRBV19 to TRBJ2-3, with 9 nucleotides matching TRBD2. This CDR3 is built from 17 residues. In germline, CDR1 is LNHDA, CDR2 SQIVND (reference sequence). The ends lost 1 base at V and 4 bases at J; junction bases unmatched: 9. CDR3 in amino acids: CASSIGGSGGLSDTQYF. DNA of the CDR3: TGTGCCAGTAGTATAGGAGGCAGCGGGGGGCTCTCAGATACGCAGTATTTT.

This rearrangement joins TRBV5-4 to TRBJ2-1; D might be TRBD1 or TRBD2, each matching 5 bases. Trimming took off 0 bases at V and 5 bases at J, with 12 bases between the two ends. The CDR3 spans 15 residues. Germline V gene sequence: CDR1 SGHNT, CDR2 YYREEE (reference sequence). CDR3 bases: TGTGCCAGCAGCTTGGAAGGCGAGGGGCACAATGAGCAGTTCTTC. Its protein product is CASSLEGEGHNEQFF.

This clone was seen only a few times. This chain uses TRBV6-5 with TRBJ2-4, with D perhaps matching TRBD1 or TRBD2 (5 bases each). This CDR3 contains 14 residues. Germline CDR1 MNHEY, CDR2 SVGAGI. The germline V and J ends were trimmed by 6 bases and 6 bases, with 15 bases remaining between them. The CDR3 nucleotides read TGTGCCAGCAGGACCCGGGACGGAGGAAACATTCAGTACTTC. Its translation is CASRTRDGGNIQYF.

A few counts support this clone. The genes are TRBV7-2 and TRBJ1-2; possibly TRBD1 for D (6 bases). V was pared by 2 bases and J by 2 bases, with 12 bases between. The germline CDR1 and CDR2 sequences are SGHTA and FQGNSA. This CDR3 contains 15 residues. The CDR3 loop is CASSLSRTGNYGYTF. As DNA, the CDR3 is TGTGCCAGCAGCTTAAGTCGTACAGGGAACTATGGCTACACCTTC.

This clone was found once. CDR3 nucleotides: TGTGCCAGCACCTATTCGGCGAGTTACGAGCAGTACTTC. This sequence encodes CASTYSASYEQYF. This sequence joins TRBV12-3 or TRBV12-4 and TRBJ2-7; no firm D call. V lost 7 bases to trimming and J lost 4 bases, with 14 bases between them. This CDR3 contains 13 residues.

CDR3 in amino acids: CASSEESSGEQYF. DNA of the CDR3: TGTGCCAGCAGTGAGGAGAGCTCGGGAGAGCAGTACTTC. The chain links TRBV6-4 to TRBJ2-7; a weak D match, TRBD2 (5 bases). Trimming left V 3 bases short and J 7 bases short, with 13 bases between. Germline lookup yields CDR1 MRHNA and CDR2 SNTAGT. CDR3 length equals 13 residues.

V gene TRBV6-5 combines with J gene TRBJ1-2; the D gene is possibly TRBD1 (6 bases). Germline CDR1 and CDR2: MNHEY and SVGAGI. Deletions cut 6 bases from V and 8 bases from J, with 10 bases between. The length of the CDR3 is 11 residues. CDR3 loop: CASSQGRGYTF. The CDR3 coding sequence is TGTGCCAGCAGCCAGGGGAGAGGCTACACCTTC.

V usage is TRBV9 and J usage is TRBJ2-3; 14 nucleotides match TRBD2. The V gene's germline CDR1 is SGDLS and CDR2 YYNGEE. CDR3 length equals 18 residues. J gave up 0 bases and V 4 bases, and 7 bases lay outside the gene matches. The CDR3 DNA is TGTGCCAGCAGCATACGACTAGCGGGGGGGCCTAGCACAGATACGCAGTATTTT. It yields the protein CASSIRLAGGPSTDTQYF. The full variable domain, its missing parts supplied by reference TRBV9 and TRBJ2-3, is DSGVTQTPKHLITATGQRVTLRCSPRSGDLSVYWYQQSLDQGLQFLIQYYNGEERAKGNILERFSAQQFPDLHSELNLSSLELGDSALYFCASSIRLAGGPSTDTQYFGPGTRLTVL.

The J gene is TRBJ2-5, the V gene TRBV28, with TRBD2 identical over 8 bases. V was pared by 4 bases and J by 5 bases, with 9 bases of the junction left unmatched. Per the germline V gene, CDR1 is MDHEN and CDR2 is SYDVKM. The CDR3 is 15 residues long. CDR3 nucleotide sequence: TGTGCCAGCAGTTGGGAAGCGGGAGAGGTGGAGACCCAGTACTTC. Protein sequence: CASSWEAGEVETQYF.

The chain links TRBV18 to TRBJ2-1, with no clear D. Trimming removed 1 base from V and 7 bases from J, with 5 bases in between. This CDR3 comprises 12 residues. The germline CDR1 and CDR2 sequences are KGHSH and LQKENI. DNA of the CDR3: TGTGCCAGCTCACCACTTAGGAATGAGCAGTTCTTC. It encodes CASSPLRNEQFF.

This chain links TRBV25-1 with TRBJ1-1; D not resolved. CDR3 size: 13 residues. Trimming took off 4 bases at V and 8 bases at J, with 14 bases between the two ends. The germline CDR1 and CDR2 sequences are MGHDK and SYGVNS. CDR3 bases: TGTGCCAGCAGTGGAGGTGCGGCGATCGAAGCTTTCTTT. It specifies CASSGGAAIEAFF.